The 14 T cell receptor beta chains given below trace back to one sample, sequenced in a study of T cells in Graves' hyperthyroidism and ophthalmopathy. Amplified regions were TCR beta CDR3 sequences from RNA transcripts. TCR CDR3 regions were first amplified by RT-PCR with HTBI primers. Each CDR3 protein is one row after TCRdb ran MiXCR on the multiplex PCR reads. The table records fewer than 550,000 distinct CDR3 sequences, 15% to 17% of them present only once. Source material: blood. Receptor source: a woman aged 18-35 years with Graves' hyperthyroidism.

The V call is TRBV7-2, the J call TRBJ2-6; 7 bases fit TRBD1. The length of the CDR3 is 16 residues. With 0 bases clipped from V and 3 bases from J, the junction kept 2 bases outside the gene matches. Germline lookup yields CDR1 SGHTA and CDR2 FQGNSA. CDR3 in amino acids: CASSLAGGVGANVLTF. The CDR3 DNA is TGTGCCAGCAGCTTAGCAGGGGGCGTTGGGGCCAACGTCCTGACTTTC.

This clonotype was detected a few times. The CDR3 DNA reads TGCGCCAGCAGCTTAGGACTAGCGGGGGAGAAAGATACGCAGTATTTT. This sequence encodes CASSLGLAGEKDTQYF. The rearrangement links TRBV5-1 to TRBJ2-3; 13 nucleotides line up with TRBD2. Germline V CDR1 and CDR2: SGHRS, YFSETQ. After removal of 2 bases from V and 5 bases from J, the junction contained 5 bases not matched to a gene. The CDR3 contains 16 residues. The full variable domain, rest sourced from reference TRBV5-1 and TRBJ2-3, is KAGVTQTPRYLIKTRGQQVTLSCSPISGHRSVSWYQQTPGQGLQFLFEYFSETQRNKGNFPGRFSGRQFSNSRSEMNVSTLELGDSALYLCASSLGLAGEKDTQYFGPGTRLTVL.

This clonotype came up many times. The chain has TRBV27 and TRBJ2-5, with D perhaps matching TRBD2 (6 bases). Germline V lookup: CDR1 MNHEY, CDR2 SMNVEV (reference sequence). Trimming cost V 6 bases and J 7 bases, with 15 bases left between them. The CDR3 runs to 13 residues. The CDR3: CASSPGGVGTQYF. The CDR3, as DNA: TGTGCCAGCAGCCCCGGGGGAGTAGGGACCCAGTACTTC.

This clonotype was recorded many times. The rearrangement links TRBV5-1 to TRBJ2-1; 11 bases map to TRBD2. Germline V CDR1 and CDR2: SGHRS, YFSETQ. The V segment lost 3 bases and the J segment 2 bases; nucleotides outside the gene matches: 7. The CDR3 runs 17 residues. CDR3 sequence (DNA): TGCGCCAGCAGCTCATACGTAGCGGGAGGGACCTACAATGAGCAGTTCTTC. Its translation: CASSSYVAGGTYNEQFF.

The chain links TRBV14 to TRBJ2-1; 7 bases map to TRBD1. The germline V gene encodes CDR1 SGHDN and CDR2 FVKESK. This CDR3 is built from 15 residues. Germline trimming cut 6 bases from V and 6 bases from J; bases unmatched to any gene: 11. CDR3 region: CASRKTGLRANEQFF. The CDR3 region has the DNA TGTGCCAGCAGAAAGACAGGGTTGAGAGCCAATGAGCAGTTCTTC.

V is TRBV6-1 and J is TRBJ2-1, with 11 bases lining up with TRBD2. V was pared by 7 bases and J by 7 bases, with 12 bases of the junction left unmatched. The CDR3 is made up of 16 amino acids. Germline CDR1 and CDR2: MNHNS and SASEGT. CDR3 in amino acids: CASIDRSGRARNEQFF. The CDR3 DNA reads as TGTGCCAGCATCGACCGTAGCGGGAGGGCTCGGAATGAGCAGTTCTTC.

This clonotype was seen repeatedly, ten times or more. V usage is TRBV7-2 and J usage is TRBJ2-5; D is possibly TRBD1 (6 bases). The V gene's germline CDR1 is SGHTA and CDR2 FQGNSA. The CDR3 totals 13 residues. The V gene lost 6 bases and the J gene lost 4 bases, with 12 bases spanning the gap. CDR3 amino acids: CASSRQVGETQYF. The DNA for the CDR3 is TGTGCCAGCAGTAGACAGGTCGGAGAGACCCAGTACTTC. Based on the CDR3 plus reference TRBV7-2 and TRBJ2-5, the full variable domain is GAGVSQSPSNKVTEKGKDVELRCDPISGHTALYWYRQSLGQGLEFLIYFQGNSAPDKSGLPSDRFSAERTGGSVSTLTIQRTQQEDSAVYLCASSRQVGETQYFGPGTRLLVL.

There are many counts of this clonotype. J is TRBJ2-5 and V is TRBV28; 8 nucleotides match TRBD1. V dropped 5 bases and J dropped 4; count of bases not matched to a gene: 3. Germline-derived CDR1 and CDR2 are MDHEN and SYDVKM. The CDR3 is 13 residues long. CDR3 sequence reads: CASSPTGGETQYF. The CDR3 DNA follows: TGTGCCAGCAGTCCAACAGGGGGAGAGACCCAGTACTTC.

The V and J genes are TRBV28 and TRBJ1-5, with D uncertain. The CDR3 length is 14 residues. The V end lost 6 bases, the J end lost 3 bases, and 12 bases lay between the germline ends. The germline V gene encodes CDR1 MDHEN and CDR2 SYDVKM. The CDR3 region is CASRMWSNNQPQHF. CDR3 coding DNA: TGTGCCAGCAGAATGTGGTCCAACAATCAGCCCCAGCATTTT.

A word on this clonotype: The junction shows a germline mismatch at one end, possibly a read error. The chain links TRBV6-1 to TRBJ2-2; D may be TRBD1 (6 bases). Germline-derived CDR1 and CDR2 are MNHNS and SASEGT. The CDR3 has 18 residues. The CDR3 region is CASSPRTVRGANAGELFF. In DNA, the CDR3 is TGTGCCAGCAGCCCAAGGACAGTAAGGGGAGCGAACGCCGGGGAGCTGTTTTTT.

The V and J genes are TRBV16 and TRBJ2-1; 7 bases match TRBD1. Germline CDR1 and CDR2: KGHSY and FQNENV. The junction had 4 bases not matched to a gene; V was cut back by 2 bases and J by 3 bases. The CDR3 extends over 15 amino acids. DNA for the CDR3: TGTGCCAGCAGCCAAGGGACAGTGTACTACAATGAGCAGTTCTTC. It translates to CASSQGTVYYNEQFF.

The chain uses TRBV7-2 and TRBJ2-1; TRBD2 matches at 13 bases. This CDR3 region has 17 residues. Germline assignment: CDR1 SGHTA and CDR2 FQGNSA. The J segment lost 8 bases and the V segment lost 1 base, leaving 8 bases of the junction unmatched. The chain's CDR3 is CASSLVTSGRAGHEQFF. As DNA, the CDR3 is TGTGCCAGCAGCTTAGTTACTAGCGGGAGGGCCGGCCATGAGCAGTTCTTC.

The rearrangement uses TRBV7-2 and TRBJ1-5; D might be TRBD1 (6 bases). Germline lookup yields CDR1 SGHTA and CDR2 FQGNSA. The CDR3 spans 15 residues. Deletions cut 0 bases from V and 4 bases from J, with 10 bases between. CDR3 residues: CASSLAQGVNQPQHF. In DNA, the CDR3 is TGTGCCAGCAGCTTAGCACAGGGTGTGAATCAGCCCCAGCATTTT.

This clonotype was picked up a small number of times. CDR3: CASSKGLGVYEQYF. The CDR3 nucleotides read TGTGCCAGCAGTAAGGGACTAGGCGTCTACGAGCAGTACTTC. J is TRBJ2-7 and V is TRBV6-1; 8 bases fit TRBD2. J was trimmed by 3 bases and V by 5 bases; bases with no gene match: 6. The CDR3 contains 14 residues. Germline-derived CDR1 and CDR2 are MNHNS and SASEGT.